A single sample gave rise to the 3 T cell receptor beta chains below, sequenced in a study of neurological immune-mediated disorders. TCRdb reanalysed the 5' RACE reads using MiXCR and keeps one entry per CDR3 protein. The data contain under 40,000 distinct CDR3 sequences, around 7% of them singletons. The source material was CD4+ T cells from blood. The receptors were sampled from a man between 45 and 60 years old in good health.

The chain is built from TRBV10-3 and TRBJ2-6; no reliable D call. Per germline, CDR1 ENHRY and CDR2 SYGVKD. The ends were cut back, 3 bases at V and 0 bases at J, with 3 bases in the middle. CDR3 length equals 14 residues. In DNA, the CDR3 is TGTGCCATCAGTGACAGCTCTGGGGCCAACGTCCTGACTTTC. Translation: CAISDSSGANVLTF.

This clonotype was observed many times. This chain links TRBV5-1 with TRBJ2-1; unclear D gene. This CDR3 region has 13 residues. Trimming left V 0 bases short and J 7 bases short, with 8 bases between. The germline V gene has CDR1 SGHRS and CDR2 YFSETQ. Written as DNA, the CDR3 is TGCGCCAGCAGCTTGGAGGTGTGGAATGAGCAGTTCTTC. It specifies CASSLEVWNEQFF. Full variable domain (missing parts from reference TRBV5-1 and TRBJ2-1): KAGVTQTPRYLIKTRGQQVTLSCSPISGHRSVSWYQQTPGQGLQFLFEYFSETQRNKGNFPGRFSGRQFSNSRSEMNVSTLELGDSALYLCASSLEVWNEQFFGPGTRLTVL.

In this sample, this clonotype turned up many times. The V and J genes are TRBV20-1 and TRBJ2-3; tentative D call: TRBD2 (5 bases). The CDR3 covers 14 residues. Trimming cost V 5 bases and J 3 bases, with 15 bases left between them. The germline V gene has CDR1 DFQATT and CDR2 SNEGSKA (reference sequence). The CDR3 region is CSAPSRGVTDTQYF. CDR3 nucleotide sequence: TGCAGTGCTCCTAGTCGGGGAGTAACAGATACGCAGTATTTT.